These T cell receptor beta chains were read from a single sample in a study of blood T cells in healthy people across ages. TCRdb re-called the 5' RACE reads through MiXCR, storing one row per CDR3 protein. Altogether around 1,500,000 distinct CDR3 sequences are present, 28% being singletons, with the ten largest covering 7.7%. Sequencing was performed on blood. All receptors derive from a woman in her 30s in good health. Each CDR3 is given with its conserved first and last residue. A D gene is named only where the DNA matches it firmly. Clone size is not always given. Where it is, it says once, few, many or a class for expanded clones.

TRBV2	.	TRBJ2-7	many	TGTGCCAGCAGCCGATTGGACGAGCAGTACTTC	CASSRLDEQYF
TRBV9	TRBD2	TRBJ2-7	once	TGTGCCAGCAGCGTAGAGGGAGGGACCCTGGCCTACGAGCAGTACTTC	CASSVEGGTLAYEQYF
TRBV7-2	TRBD1	TRBJ2-5	.	TGTGCCAGCACCGGAAGGACAGGGGAAGAGACCCAGTACTTC	CASTGRTGEETQYF
TRBV9	.	TRBJ2-2	.	TGTGCCAGCAGCCTAAGGACAGACGGCACCGGGGAGCTGTTTTTT	CASSLRTDGTGELFF
TRBV7-2	.	TRBJ2-5	few	TGTGCCAGCACCGCGGAAGCAGGGAAAGAAGAGACCCAGTACTTC	CASTAEAGKEETQYF
TRBV5-1	TRBD1	TRBJ2-7	once	TGCGCCAGCAGCTCAACCGGGACAGTTGGCGGCGAGCAGTACTTC	CASSSTGTVGGEQYF
TRBV11-1	TRBD2	TRBJ2-5	.	TGTGCCTGCAGCTTAGGGTGGACTAGCGGTCGGGAAGAGACCCAGTACTTC	CACSLGWTSGREETQYF
TRBV7-9	TRBD2	TRBJ2-1	.	TGTGCCAGCACCCTGGGACTAGCGGGACCTCCCTACGAGCAGTTCTTC	CASTLGLAGPPYEQFF
TRBV7-6	.	TRBJ1-1	many	TGTGCCAGCAGTAGGGACACCATGAACACTGAAGCTTTCTTT	CASSRDTMNTEAFF
TRBV20-1	.	TRBJ2-4	.	TGCAGTGCCCGGAAGGGGAAAGGCAACATTCAGTACTTC	CSARKGKGNIQYF
TRBV7-7	.	TRBJ2-3	.	TGTGCCGGCAGCCCCGAGGCTAACACAGATACGCAGTATTTT	CAGSPEANTDTQYF
TRBV7-6	.	TRBJ2-4	.	TGTGCCAGCAGCCCCTCCTCGGGAAACATTCAGTACTTC	CASSPSSGNIQYF
TRBV7-6	.	TRBJ2-7	.	TGTGCCAGCAGCCCCGGGACTCCAATAGACGAGCAGTACTTC	CASSPGTPIDEQYF
TRBV2	.	TRBJ1-4	.	TGTGCCAGCAGTGATAGAGACACCACAACTAATGAAAAACTGTTTTTT	CASSDRDTTTNEKLFF